The T cell receptor (beta chain) under discussion was sequenced for a study of blood T cells in healthy people across ages. The study, taken as a whole, reports: The study found TCR beta diversity correlated strongly with naive T cell percentage.

V lost 3 bases and J 4 bases, leaving 7 bases between the germline ends. Germline V gene lookup returns CDR1 LNHDA and CDR2 SQIVND (reference sequence). The CDR3 length is 12 residues. For the second PCR, which ran for about 6 to 11 cycles, a sample-barcoded 5' primer and a J-beta primer mix were used. TCRdb reanalysed the 5' RACE reads using MiXCR and keeps one entry per CDR3 protein. The table records 750,000 to 1,000,000 distinct CDR3 sequences, about 28% of them present only once. With respect to this clonotype: The antigen remains unidentified.

These data were also filed under a second study, of T cells of mothers and their children. This second study notes: The study recruited three healthy Caucasian mothers and their six children as donors. At about 1.5 ug per 15 ul, all of the extracted RNA went into cDNA synthesis.

The origin of this receptor is a woman in her forties in good health. Sequenced input: blood. V usage is TRBV19 and J usage is TRBJ2-7; no firm D call. This chain's CDR3 is CASSMGSYEQYF. The CDR3 DNA sequence: TGTGCCAGTAGTATGGGATCGTACGAGCAGTACTTC.